This T cell receptor beta chain was retrieved from a study of T cells in Graves' hyperthyroidism and ophthalmopathy (dated by TCRdb to between 2019 and 2020). Concerning the study at large: Peripheral blood was collected at initial diagnosis, before any treatment. The 100 or so discovery patients were randomly split 7:3 into training and test sets. TCR Vbeta CDR3 sequencing of 130 to 150 peripheral blood samples (under 45 ophthalmopathy, 75 to 80 hyperthyroidism and some 17 progressor patients) is reported in the paper. To identify distinguishing TCR V-J signatures, a discovery cohort of around 100 patients was used, comprising some 43 with Graves' ophthalmopathy and 55 to 65 with stable Graves' hyperthyroidism. Prospective prediction of ophthalmopathy was tested in an independent validation cohort consisting of 18 to 20 hyperthyroidism patients and around 16 patients who later progressed to ophthalmopathy. In addition, the study compared T-cell repertoires in thyroid tissue and in blood from five to seven Graves' hyperthyroidism patients. Following sampling, methimazole starting at 30 mg daily was given to hyperthyroidism patients, and high-dose intravenous methylprednisolone was given to ophthalmopathy patients. The paper's findings and limits, for the study overall: In validation, the model predicted progression to ophthalmopathy a median of approximately 6.6 months before onset, with approximately 70% sensitivity and about 72% specificity. Sample size was not statistically predetermined, and investigators were not blinded to group allocation. Most expanded thyroid clonotypes (frequency above 0.001) were also detected in blood, a finding suggesting that blood repertoires may reflect thyroid immune responses. Ophthalmopathy was separated from stable hyperthyroidism by a 13 V-J signature model, with about 88% sensitivity and 81% to 83% specificity obtained in cross-validation and 80%/75% obtained in testing.

TCR beta CDR3 regions were amplified from RNA transcripts. A first-round RT-PCR of the TCR CDR3 used the HTBI primer set with the Qiagen OneStep RT-PCR kit. A second multiplex PCR round built the libraries, followed by size selection and purification. The libraries were sequenced on an Illumina HiSeq2000 using paired-end 100 bp reads. Per the source publication's procedure: Raw data were processed with SOAPnuke, discarding reads with adapters, uncalled bases, mean Phred below 15, or no exact constant-primer or identifier match. High-quality paired reads were merged using COPE v1.2.5, and each unique nucleotide sequence was defined as a clonotype. Clonotypes were aligned to IMGT TRBV, TRBD and TRBJ reference segments using MiTCR v1.1. Only V-J combinations with frequency above 0.0001, covering 99.2% of repertoires, were analysed. The TCS score was defined as the ratio of F50 (clonal expansion) to E x V (chaos), calculated using BLOSUM62-based TCRdist between CDR3 peptides within each V-J. Welch's t-statistics and random forest reduced fewer than 600 V-J features to roughly 13, which were used in a naive Bayes classifier (R e1071). TCRdb reprocessing: public reads trimmed at Q25 with fastp, clones called with MiXCR, in-frame beta chains kept. Rows are unified per CDR3 protein, each entry keeping the most common DNA and genes. These V and J calls originate from TCRdb's pipeline instead of the authors' own analysis. This sample has 340,000 or so distinct CDR3 sequences in its table, and about 18% of those were observed once. About 53% of the sample lies in the top ten.

About this clonotype itself: Its antigen remains undetermined. Nothing much larger sits one base from this clone, and base qualities are not available.

According to the germline V gene, CDR1 reads SNHLY and CDR2 reads FYNNEI. The CDR3 covers 14 residues, taking in both the cysteine and the phenylalanine. The entry retains the CDR3 DNA only, 42 bases that are in frame from base 1. V trim: 4 bases; J trim: 8 bases; unmatched bases: 5. A patient counted as having stable Graves' hyperthyroidism if no progression to ophthalmopathy occurred over 18 months of follow-up. The hyperthyroidism patients were between 18 and 65 years old and newly diagnosed, with a disease duration of less than 2 months. Exclusion was applied to patients with uncontrolled infections, other autoimmune diseases, pregnancy or lactation. Diagnoses relied on clinical symptoms, serum thyroxine and TRAb, thyroid ultrasound and orbital computed tomography. PBMCs were separated from 10 ml of fresh peripheral blood using Ficoll-Paque density gradient centrifugation. Total RNA was extracted using Trizol reagent, and RNA quality was assessed on an Agilent 2100 Bioanalyzer.

The V and J genes are TRBV2 and TRBJ1-4, and TRBD1 aligns with 9 junction nucleotides. The sequence was obtained from a woman aged 45-59 years with Graves' hyperthyroidism. The sample taken for sequencing was blood. The CDR3 in this case is CASSATGGREKLFF. The nucleotide sequence reads as follows: TGTGCCAGCAGTGCAACAGGGGGCCGGGAAAAACTGTTTTTT. Extended through the reference TRBV2 and TRBJ1-4 proteins, this CDR3 yields the full variable domain: EPEVTQTPSHQVTQMGQEVILRCVPISNHLYFYWYRQILGQKVEFLVSFYNNEISEKSEIFDDQFSVERPDGSNFTLKIRSTKLEDSAMYFCASSATGGREKLFFGSGTQLSVL.